A single sample gave rise to the 15 T cell receptor beta chains below, sequenced in a study of Ad26.COV2.S vaccination and SARS-CoV-2 variants. Specified treatment: some 19 received Ad26.COV2.S at low or high dose, single or two shots; 5 received placebo; per-sample allocation not given. Each sample was drawn 63 days after the first injection (of vaccine or placebo). Sequenced by immunoSEQ multiplex PCR; TCRdb stores in-frame clones only, minus some. Of some 400,000 clones listed, about 89% are singletons. This specimen consisted of peripheral blood, obtained in a trial of Ad26.COV2.S vaccine versus placebo. These receptors were taken from a person aged 18-60 years who received the Ad26.COV2.S COVID-19 vaccine or a placebo.

The chain couples TRBV19 to TRBJ1-1; 9 bases are a match to TRBD1. Germline-derived CDR1 and CDR2 are LNHDA and SQIVND (reference sequence). V trimming: 5 bases; J trimming: 4 bases; junction bases outside the gene matches: 11. The CDR3 has 16 amino acids. The CDR3 sequence: CASSDRDRAPFTEAFF. CDR3 bases: TGTGCCAGTAGTGATAGGGACAGGGCCCCTTTCACTGAAGCTTTCTTT. The variable domain in full, with the rest retrieved from reference TRBV19 and TRBJ1-1, is DGGITQSPKYLFRKEGQNVTLSCEQNLNHDAMYWYRQDPGQGLRLIYYSQIVNDFQKGDIAEGYSVSREKKESFPLTVTSAQKNPTAFYLCASSDRDRAPFTEAFFGQGTRLTVV.

V gene TRBV7-2 combines with J gene TRBJ2-7; D might be TRBD2 (6 bases). Trimming took 2 bases from V and 1 from J, leaving 12 bases between them. This CDR3 has 15 amino acids. CDR1 and CDR2 (germline): SGHTA, FQGNSA. The CDR3 protein is CASSLIGRDSYEQYF. The CDR3 DNA follows: TGTGCCAGCAGCTTAATCGGGCGGGATTCCTACGAGCAGTACTTC.

The chain couples TRBV10-3 to TRBJ2-5; D is perhaps TRBD1 (6 bases). This CDR3 region has 14 residues. Germline CDR1 ENHRY, CDR2 SYGVKD. Trimming took 5 bases from V and 5 from J, leaving 15 bases between them. The CDR3 here is CAISQTGVGETQYF. The CDR3 bases are TGTGCCATCAGTCAGACAGGCGTTGGGGAGACCCAGTACTTC.

This CDR3 is CASSAPSGGTYEQYF. The CDR3 nucleotides are TGTGCCAGCAGCGCGCCCTCCGGGGGCACCTACGAGCAGTACTTC. This chain uses TRBV7-8 with TRBJ2-7; TRBD1 or TRBD2 may be the D gene (6 bases each). Between the trimmed V and J ends, which lost 5 bases and 2 bases, there was a span of 16 bases. This CDR3 is 15 amino acids long. Germline-derived CDR1 and CDR2 are SGHVS and FQNEAQ.

The rearrangement joins TRBV4-1 to TRBJ1-1; 9 bases fit TRBD1. With 2 bases clipped from V and 5 bases from J, the junction kept 12 bases outside the gene matches. The V gene's germline CDR1 is MGHRA and CDR2 YSYEKL. The CDR3 totals 17 residues. The CDR3 nucleotides read TGCGCCAGCAGCCAAAGAAGCTCGGACAGGGGATCGACTGAAGCTTTCTTT. Translated, it gives CASSQRSSDRGSTEAFF.

V and J are TRBV6-5 and TRBJ2-5; D is ambiguous. The germline CDR1 and CDR2 sequences are MNHEY and SVGAGI. Deletions cut 8 bases from V and 7 bases from J, with 17 bases between. The CDR3 is made up of 13 amino acids. The CDR3 spells CASARGQPGTQYF. The CDR3 DNA is TGTGCCAGCGCACGAGGTCAACCAGGGACCCAGTACTTC.

The rearrangement uses TRBV19 and TRBJ2-1; D possibly corresponds to TRBD2 (6 bases). Trimming pared 7 bases from V and 2 bases from J, leaving 18 bases between. The CDR3 extends over 16 amino acids. In germline, CDR1 is LNHDA, CDR2 SQIVND (reference sequence). CDR3 nucleotide sequence: TGTGCCAGTACCCCCTTTAGCGGTAGAGCCTACAATGAGCAGTTCTTC. This encodes CASTPFSGRAYNEQFF.

This rearrangement joins TRBV6-5 to TRBJ2-5, with TRBD1 matching 7 bases. The ends lost 6 bases at V and 5 bases at J; junction bases unmatched: 12. The germline V gene encodes CDR1 MNHEY and CDR2 SVGAGI. The CDR3 totals 15 residues. CDR3 DNA sequence: TGTGCCAGCAGCCCCCGACAGGGAAGTAGGGAGACCCAGTACTTC. Protein product: CASSPRQGSRETQYF.

For the CDR3, the DNA is TGTGCCAGTAGTATACGCGTCGGACCGATCCCGGACCAAGAGACCCAGTACTTC. It encodes CASSIRVGPIPDQETQYF. This chain joins TRBV19 and TRBJ2-5; D is uncertain. Germline CDR1 LNHDA, CDR2 SQIVND (reference sequence). The V end lost 2 bases, the J end lost 0 bases, and 19 bases lay between the germline ends. This CDR3 comprises 18 residues.

This chain joins TRBV30 and TRBJ1-4; D remains unclear. Germline-derived CDR1 and CDR2 are GTSNPN and SVGIG (reference sequence). This CDR3 is built from 13 residues. V lost 1 base and J lost 10, with 13 bases in between. The CDR3 DNA is TGTGCCTGGAGTGGCGGATCGGAGCGAAAACTGTTTTTT. Translating it yields CAWSGGSERKLFF.

The chain recombines TRBV18 with TRBJ2-2; 8 nucleotides align to TRBD1. Germline assignment: CDR1 KGHSH and CDR2 LQKENI. CDR3 length: 15 residues. Trimming removed 0 bases from V and 7 bases from J; junction bases left unmatched: 4. The CDR3 region is CASSPPTGGDGELFF. The CDR3 DNA reads TGTGCCAGCTCACCACCTACAGGGGGTGACGGGGAGCTGTTTTTT.

The J gene is TRBJ1-3, the V gene TRBV30, with 10 bases identical to TRBD1. Trimming took 5 bases from V and 6 from J; bases not matched to a gene: 1. The CDR3 totals 12 residues. From germline, CDR1 is GTSNPN and CDR2 SVGIG (reference sequence). The CDR3 nucleotides read TGTGCCTGGCGACAGGGGGCAAACACCATATATTTT. Its translation is CAWRQGANTIYF.

This clone was counted only a few times. The chain carries TRBV11-2 and TRBJ1-2, with a weak D call TRBD1 (6 bases). V lost 1 base to trimming and J lost 5 bases, with 11 bases between them. Germline lookup yields CDR1 SGHAT and CDR2 FQNNGV. This CDR3 is 14 amino acids long. CDR3 residues: CASSLGTDTYGYTF. In DNA, the CDR3 is TGTGCCAGCAGCTTAGGGACAGACACTTATGGCTACACCTTC.

The chain joins TRBV7-6 to TRBJ1-1, with 9 bases aligning to TRBD1. From germline, CDR1 is SGHVS and CDR2 FNYEAQ. Unmatched junction bases numbered 2, after V lost 5 bases and J lost 4 bases. This CDR3 is 13 amino acids long. The CDR3 loop is CASSPTGGTEAFF. DNA of the CDR3: TGTGCCAGCAGCCCGACAGGGGGCACTGAAGCTTTCTTT.

DNA of the CDR3: TGTGCCAGCAGCAAACTAGCGGCTAGCACAGATACGCAGTATTTT. Protein: CASSKLAASTDTQYF. This rearrangement joins TRBV5-5 to TRBJ2-3; 8 nucleotides agree with TRBD2. The V and J ends lost 4 bases and 0 bases, in that order; junction bases with no gene match: 4. The germline CDR1 and CDR2 sequences are SGHKS and YYEKEE (reference sequence). This CDR3 contains 15 residues.